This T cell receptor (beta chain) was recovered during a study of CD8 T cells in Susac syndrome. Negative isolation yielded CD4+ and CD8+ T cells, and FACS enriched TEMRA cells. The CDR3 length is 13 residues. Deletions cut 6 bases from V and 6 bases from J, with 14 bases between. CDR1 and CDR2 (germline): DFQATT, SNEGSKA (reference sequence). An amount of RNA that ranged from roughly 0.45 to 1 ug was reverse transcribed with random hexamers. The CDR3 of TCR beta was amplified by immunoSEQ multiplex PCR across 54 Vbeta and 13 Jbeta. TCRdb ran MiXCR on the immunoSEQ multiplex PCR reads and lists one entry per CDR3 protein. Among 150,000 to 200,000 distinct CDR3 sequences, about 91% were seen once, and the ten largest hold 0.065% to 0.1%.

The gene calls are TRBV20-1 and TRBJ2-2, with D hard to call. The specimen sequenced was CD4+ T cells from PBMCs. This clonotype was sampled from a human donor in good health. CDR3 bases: TGCAGTGCCCCGAAGTCGGCAGCCGGGGAGCTGTTTTTT. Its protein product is CSAPKSAAGELFF.